This TCR beta chain was sequenced for a study of blood T cell repertoires in COVID-19. This table comes from immunoSEQ multiplex PCR, and its TCRdb copy is limited to in-frame clones, with some not included. The table records 150,000 or so clones, 87% of them present only once. The germline gives CDR1 SGHAT, CDR2 FQNNGV. V lost 7 bases and J lost 6; bases outside the gene matches: 8. The CDR3 length is 15 residues. Source material: PBMCs or T cells enriched from blood (not recorded which). The clonotype comes from a woman aged 35 to 49 who had been exposed to COVID-19. The chain carries TRBV11-2 and TRBJ2-4; 11 positions match TRBD1. CDR3 nucleotide sequence: TGTGCCAGCATTTCTGGACAGGGGGCTAGAAACATTCAGTACTTC. Amino acids: CASISGQGARNIQYF.